These 23 T cell receptor beta chains came from one sample sequenced in a study of CD8 T cells in ankylosing spondylitis. These TCRs' antigens remain unknown. TCRdb reprocessed the 5' RACE reads with MiXCR, giving one entry per CDR3 protein. The data show 670,000 or so distinct CDR3 sequences, under 20% seen once. Study-level points and caveats: Roughly eight highly homologous variants made up a TCR beta motif that seemed to typify ankylosing spondylitis blood.

Sequencing used blood, either unsorted or a sorted T cell fraction (not recorded which). The receptor set was obtained from a male donor with ankylosing spondylitis.

The chain couples TRBV6-2 or TRBV6-3 to TRBJ1-6; D is possibly TRBD1 (5 bases). The germline V and J ends were trimmed by 6 bases and 6 bases, with 15 bases remaining between them. The germline CDR1 and CDR2 sequences are MNHEY and SVGEGT. This CDR3 is 15 amino acids long. The CDR3, as DNA: TGTGCCAGCAGCCCCCGTGGGGGGAGTAATTCACCCCTCCACTTT. Translation gives CASSPRGGSNSPLHF.

The chain carries TRBV5-5 and TRBJ2-7, with D hard to call. This CDR3 is built from 14 residues. The V and J ends lost 0 bases and 2 bases respectively, with 9 bases between them. Germline V gives CDR1 SGHKS, CDR2 YYEKEE (reference sequence). The chain's CDR3 is CASSLGAVTYEQYF. In nucleotides, the CDR3 is TGTGCCAGCAGCTTGGGTGCTGTAACCTACGAGCAGTACTTC.

The rearrangement uses TRBV5-1 and TRBJ1-2, with 7 bases matching TRBD1. Germline CDR1 and CDR2: SGHRS and YFSETQ. J lost 3 bases, V lost 0 bases, and 5 bases had no gene match. The CDR3 runs to 15 residues. CDR3 DNA sequence: TGCGCCAGCAGCTTGGGAGGGGGCGCGGACTATGGCTACACCTTC. Protein sequence: CASSLGGGADYGYTF.

This clonotype was counted between two and nine times. The chain links TRBV4-1 to TRBJ2-7; D ambiguous. Trimming cost V 1 base and J 5 bases, with 6 bases left between them. The CDR3 consists of 12 residues. Germline V lookup: CDR1 MGHRA, CDR2 YSYEKL. Here the CDR3 reads CASSQVGNEQYF. As DNA, the CDR3 is TGCGCCAGCAGCCAAGTTGGGAACGAGCAGTACTTC.

Ten or more counts support this clonotype. The chain has TRBV7-9 and TRBJ1-1; D possibly corresponds to TRBD1 (6 bases). Trimming left V 5 bases short and J 1 base short, with 17 bases between. This CDR3 region has 16 residues. Germline CDR1 SEHNR, CDR2 FQNEAQ (reference sequence). The CDR3 DNA sequence: TGTGCCAGCAGCCCACGGCAGGGGCGGAAGAACACTGAAGCTTTCTTT. Its translation: CASSPRQGRKNTEAFF.

A few counts support this clonotype. The CDR3 loop is CSARGVSSYEQYF. The CDR3 DNA follows: TGCAGTGCTAGAGGGGTTAGTTCCTACGAGCAGTACTTC. This rearrangement joins TRBV20-1 to TRBJ2-7; D is uncertain. Per the germline V gene, CDR1 is DFQATT and CDR2 is SNEGSKA (reference sequence). This CDR3 has 13 residues. V lost 1 base, J lost 1 base, and 8 bases lay in between.

The chain combines TRBV19 with TRBJ2-1; TRBD2 agrees at 11 bases. The CDR3 loop spans 16 amino acids. V lost 5 bases and J lost 5; bases outside the gene matches: 8. Per the germline V gene, CDR1 is LNHDA and CDR2 is SQIVND (reference sequence). This chain's CDR3 is CASSAPGLADHNEQFF. The CDR3 DNA reads as TGTGCCAGTAGTGCCCCGGGACTAGCGGACCACAATGAGCAGTTCTTC.

The chain employs TRBV29-1 and TRBJ2-3; D possibly corresponds to TRBD2 (6 bases). Germline CDR1 SQVTM, CDR2 ANQGSEA. Trimming removed 3 bases from V and 0 bases from J, with 16 bases in between. The CDR3 is made up of 16 amino acids. CDR3 protein: CSVERPGLHSTDTQYF. Written as DNA, the CDR3 is TGCAGCGTTGAGAGACCGGGACTCCATAGCACAGATACGCAGTATTTT.

The chain uses TRBV9 and TRBJ1-1; 7 bases fit TRBD1. The CDR3 is made up of 13 amino acids. The germline gives CDR1 SGDLS, CDR2 YYNGEE. The ends lost 2 bases at V and 5 bases at J; junction bases unmatched: 3. This CDR3 reads CASSVRDSTEAFF. CDR3 DNA: TGTGCCAGCAGCGTCCGGGACAGTACTGAAGCTTTCTTT. Using reference TRBV9 and TRBJ1-1 for the parts outside the CDR3, the full variable domain is DSGVTQTPKHLITATGQRVTLRCSPRSGDLSVYWYQQSLDQGLQFLIQYYNGEERAKGNILERFSAQQFPDLHSELNLSSLELGDSALYFCASSVRDSTEAFFGQGTRLTVV.

Only a few counts were recorded for this clonotype. V gene TRBV7-6 combines with J gene TRBJ1-6, with a tentative D call TRBD1 (5 bases). The CDR3 sequence is 14 residues long. The germline V gene has CDR1 SGHVS and CDR2 FNYEAQ. V lost 6 bases to trimming and J lost 7 bases, with 13 bases between them. CDR3 nucleotides: TGTGCCAGCAGGGGGGACGGCCCCAATTCACCCCTCCACTTT. It codes for CASRGDGPNSPLHF.

This clonotype was detected a few times. The CDR3 nucleotides read TGTGCCAGCAGCCTCATACAGGGGAAAAATGAGCAGTTCTTC. Its protein product is CASSLIQGKNEQFF. The chain links TRBV12-3 or TRBV12-4 to TRBJ2-1; 7 bases match TRBD1. The CDR3 sequence is 14 residues long. After removal of 6 bases from V and 7 bases from J, the junction contained 9 bases not matched to a gene.

This clonotype showed up just a few times. The J gene is TRBJ2-7, the V gene TRBV12-3 or TRBV12-4; tentatively, D is TRBD1 (6 bases). CDR3 length: 16 residues. Trimming stripped 1 base from V and 6 bases from J, with 19 bases between. The CDR3 bases are TGTGCCAGCAGTTTAGGCGCAGGACAGAGGGAACGCGAGCAGTACTTC. Encoded protein: CASSLGAGQREREQYF.

This clonotype was seen a few times. V and J are TRBV9 and TRBJ2-1, with TRBD1 identical over 7 bases. The CDR3 loop spans 14 amino acids. Per the germline V gene, CDR1 is SGDLS and CDR2 is YYNGEE. The junction had 8 bases not matched to a gene; V was cut back by 3 bases and J by 8 bases. The chain's CDR3 is CASSGARGGDEQFF. CDR3 in DNA: TGTGCCAGCAGCGGGGCCCGAGGGGGCGATGAGCAGTTCTTC.

The V call is TRBV29-1, the J call TRBJ2-5; D gene ambiguous. The length of the CDR3 is 13 residues. Trimming pared 3 bases from V and 4 bases from J, leaving 12 bases between. CDR1 and CDR2 (germline): SQVTM, ANQGSEA. CDR3 protein: CSVEKGLRETQYF. The CDR3 DNA reads as TGCAGCGTTGAGAAGGGATTAAGAGAGACCCAGTACTTC.

This clonotype was counted between two and nine times. The rearrangement uses TRBV19 and TRBJ1-1, with no clear D. The germline V gene encodes CDR1 LNHDA and CDR2 SQIVND (reference sequence). The CDR3 extends over 14 amino acids. The V end was cut by 7 bases, the J end by 0 bases, with 12 bases between. The CDR3 nucleotides are TGTGCCAGTACCCTAGGCCCAGTGAACACTGAAGCTTTCTTT. This translates into CASTLGPVNTEAFF.

This clonotype showed up just a few times. This chain connects TRBV27 to TRBJ2-4; no definite D call. CDR3 size: 13 residues. Deletions cut 6 bases from V and 6 bases from J, with 12 bases between. From germline, CDR1 is MNHEY and CDR2 SMNVEV (reference sequence). The CDR3, as DNA: TGTGCCAGCAGCATCCCTGATAGAAACATTCAGTACTTC. Amino acid sequence: CASSIPDRNIQYF.

This clonotype was seen a few times. This chain uses TRBV4-3 with TRBJ2-3; 10 bases are a match to TRBD1. Per the germline V gene, CDR1 is LGHNA and CDR2 is YSLEER. This CDR3 is 15 amino acids long. V shed 0 bases and J 5 bases; nucleotides not matched to a gene: 2. In DNA, the CDR3 is TGCGCCAGCAGCCAAGATGGGACAGGGGTAGATACGCAGTATTTT. Protein: CASSQDGTGVDTQYF.

The chain combines TRBV20-1 with TRBJ2-3; 7 positions agree with TRBD1. The V gene's germline CDR1 is DFQATT and CDR2 SNEGSKA (reference sequence). The CDR3 runs 15 residues. J gave up 3 bases and V 6 bases, and 12 bases lay outside the gene matches. CDR3: CSAPLTGTRTDTQYF. The CDR3 DNA sequence: TGCAGTGCCCCACTGACAGGGACGCGGACAGATACGCAGTATTTT.

This chain connects TRBV5-1 to TRBJ2-4; 9 nucleotides line up with TRBD1. The CDR3 has 17 amino acids. Germline V gives CDR1 SGHRS, CDR2 YFSETQ. Trimming at V came to 0 bases and at J to 6 bases, leaving 10 bases not matched to a gene. The CDR3 spells CASSLGETGTGRNIQYF. Here the CDR3 DNA reads TGCGCCAGCAGCTTGGGGGAGACCGGGACAGGGAGAAACATTCAGTACTTC.

This clonotype has only a few counts. This sequence joins TRBV5-1 and TRBJ1-2, with 7 positions matching TRBD1. Trimming cost V 0 bases and J 10 bases; bases outside gene matches: 9. Germline V CDR1 and CDR2: SGHRS, YFSETQ. This CDR3 spans 14 amino acids. CDR3 loop: CASSLGQGQGTYTF. CDR3 coding DNA: TGCGCCAGCAGCTTGGGACAGGGTCAGGGAACCTACACCTTC.

V and J are TRBV19 and TRBJ1-1; D gene ambiguous. Germline CDR1 reads LNHDA; CDR2 reads SQIVND (reference sequence). Between the trimmed V and J ends, which lost 5 bases and 0 bases, there was a span of 10 bases. The CDR3 is 14 residues long. CDR3 nucleotide sequence: TGTGCCAGTAGTCTACCCCCAATGAACACTGAAGCTTTCTTT. Translating gives CASSLPPMNTEAFF.

This clonotype was found a few times. CDR3 loop: CSAEDRAFYEQYF. The CDR3 DNA follows: TGCAGTGCGGAGGACAGGGCGTTTTACGAGCAGTACTTC. This chain connects TRBV20-1 to TRBJ2-7, with 8 bases that match TRBD1. J was trimmed by 4 bases and V by 6 bases; bases with no gene match: 8. The CDR3 sequence is 13 residues long. Germline CDR1 is DFQATT and CDR2 is SNEGSKA (reference sequence).

This clonotype has a handful of counts. The CDR3 DNA is TGCAGTGCTAGAGTATCGGGGCTCCAAGACATTCAGTACTTC. It is translated as CSARVSGLQDIQYF. The chain combines TRBV20-1 with TRBJ2-4; D tentatively fits TRBD1 or TRBD2 (5 bases each). V lost 1 base and J 8 bases, leaving 15 bases between the germline ends. This CDR3 spans 14 amino acids. CDR1 is DFQATT, CDR2 SNEGSKA, per germline (reference sequence).